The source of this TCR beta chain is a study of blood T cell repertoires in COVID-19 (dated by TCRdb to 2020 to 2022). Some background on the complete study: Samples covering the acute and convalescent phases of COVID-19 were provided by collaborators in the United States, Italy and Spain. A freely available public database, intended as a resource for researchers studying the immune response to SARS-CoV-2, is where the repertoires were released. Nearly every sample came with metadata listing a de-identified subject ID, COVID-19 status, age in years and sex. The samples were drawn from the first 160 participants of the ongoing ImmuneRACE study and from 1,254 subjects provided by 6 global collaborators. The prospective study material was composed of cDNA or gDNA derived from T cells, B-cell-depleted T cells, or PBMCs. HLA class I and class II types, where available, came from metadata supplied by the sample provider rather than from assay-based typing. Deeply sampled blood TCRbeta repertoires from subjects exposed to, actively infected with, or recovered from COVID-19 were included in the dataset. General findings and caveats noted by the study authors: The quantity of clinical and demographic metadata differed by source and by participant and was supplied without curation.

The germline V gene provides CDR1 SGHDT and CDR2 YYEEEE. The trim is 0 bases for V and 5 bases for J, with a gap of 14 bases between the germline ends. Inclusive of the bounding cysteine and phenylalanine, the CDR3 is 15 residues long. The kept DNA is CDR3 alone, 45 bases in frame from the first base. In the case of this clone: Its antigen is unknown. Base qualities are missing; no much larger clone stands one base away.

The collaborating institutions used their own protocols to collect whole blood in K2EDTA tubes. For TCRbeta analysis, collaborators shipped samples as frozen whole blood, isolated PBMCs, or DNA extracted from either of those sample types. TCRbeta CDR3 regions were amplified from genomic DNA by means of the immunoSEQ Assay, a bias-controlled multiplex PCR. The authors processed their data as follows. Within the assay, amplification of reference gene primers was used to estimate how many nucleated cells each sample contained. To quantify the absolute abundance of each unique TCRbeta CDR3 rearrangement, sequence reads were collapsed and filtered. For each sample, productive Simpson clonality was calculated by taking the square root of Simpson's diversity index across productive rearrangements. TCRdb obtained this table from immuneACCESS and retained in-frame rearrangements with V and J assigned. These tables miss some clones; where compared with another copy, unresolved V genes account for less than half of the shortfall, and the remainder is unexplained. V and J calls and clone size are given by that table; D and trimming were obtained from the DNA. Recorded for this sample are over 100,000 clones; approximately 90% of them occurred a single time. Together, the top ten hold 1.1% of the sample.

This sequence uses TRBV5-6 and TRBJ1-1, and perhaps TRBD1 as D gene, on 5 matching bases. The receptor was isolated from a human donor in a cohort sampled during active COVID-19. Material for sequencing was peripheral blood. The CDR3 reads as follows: CASSLVGGVRTEAFF. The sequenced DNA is TGTGCCAGCAGCTTGGTCGGGGGAGTGAGGACTGAAGCTTTCTTT.